This TCR beta chain was captured in a study of spatial heterogeneity in lung cancer. The ends lost 5 bases at V and 2 bases at J; junction bases unmatched: 5. Germline loops: CDR1 MDHEN, CDR2 SYDVKM. This CDR3 has 14 residues. TCRdb passed the 5' RACE reads through MiXCR, listing each CDR3 protein once. The profile shows under 100,000 distinct CDR3 sequences, over 8.5% of them singletons. Sample time point: sample taken at primary tumor resection. Sequencing covered unsorted whole RNA taken from tumor, nontumor lung or frozen PBMC. The chain uses TRBV28 and TRBJ2-7; 8 nucleotides line up with TRBD1. This clonotype originated in a male donor with early-stage non-small cell lung cancer. Sequences were derived from PBMCs, sampled at surgery. The CDR3 DNA is TGTGCCAGCAGTGTACAGGGGGGCACCTACGAGCAGTACTTC. This codes for CASSVQGGTYEQYF.